This T cell receptor (beta chain) was obtained from a study of spatial heterogeneity in lung cancer. TCRdb re-analysed the 5' RACE reads in MiXCR, keeping a single row per CDR3 protein. The repertoire holds about 18,000 distinct CDR3 sequences, with roughly a tenth as singletons. Note on this clonotype: Its matching antigen is unknown. This beta chain represents an off-target read in a library built for alpha chains; its size is of limited meaning.

The V gene end was trimmed by 2 bases and the J gene end by 8 bases; junction bases not matched to a gene: 10. The CDR3 totals 16 residues. Germline loops: CDR1 LNHDA, CDR2 SQIVND (reference sequence). Study-level results: Within tumors, counts of expanded alpha and beta TCRs tracked tumor mutation counts. Tracking of ubiquitous and regional nonsynonymous mutations by counts of ubiquitous and regional expanded TCRs, respectively, was seen. It was estimated that coverage of tumor T cells reached 6% to 8% for alpha chains and 12% to 15% for beta chains.

The time point was: sample taken at primary tumor resection. The rearrangement joins TRBV19 to TRBJ2-1, with 9 bases aligning to TRBD2. Sequenced material: lung tumor tissue, taken at surgery. The receptor was derived from a female donor with early-stage non-small cell lung cancer. DNA of the CDR3: TGTGCCAGTAGTATAATGTTGGTAGCGGGGGATGATGAGCAGTTCTTC. This sequence encodes CASSIMLVAGDDEQFF.